These 12 T cell receptor beta chains share one sample of origin, sequenced in a study of CD8+CD57+ T cells in acquired aplastic anemia. The TCR beta profiling, which covered VDJ combination and CDR3 sequence, was carried out using genomic DNA as the template. MiXCR was run by TCRdb on the reads, yielding one entry per CDR3 protein. This table holds under 200,000 distinct CDR3 sequences, just under 45% found once. The sequencing sample was made of sorted CD4+, CD8+, or CD8+CD57+ T cells (not recorded which) from PBMCs. The receptor set was obtained from a human donor in good health.

This clonotype was picked up many times. The V gene is TRBV7-9, the J gene TRBJ2-3, with TRBD2 matching over 13 bases. V shed 6 bases and J 0 bases; nucleotides not matched to a gene: 3. The CDR3 is 16 amino acids. CDR1 is SEHNR, CDR2 FQNEAQ, per germline (reference sequence). CDR3 in DNA: TGTGCCAGCAGGGGGACTAGCGGGACTAGCACAGATACGCAGTATTTT. It encodes CASRGTSGTSTDTQYF.

The gene calls are TRBV7-9 and TRBJ2-7; D remains ambiguous. Germline V gene data show CDR1 as SEHNR and CDR2 as FQNEAQ (reference sequence). The CDR3 consists of 12 residues. Trimming removed 4 bases from V and 6 bases from J, with 10 bases in between. The CDR3 DNA is TGTGCCAGCAGCTCGGTCTCTTCCGAGCAGTACTTC. Translation gives CASSSVSSEQYF.

This clonotype was counted at least ten times. This chain joins TRBV7-9 and TRBJ2-2; D might be TRBD2 (7 bases). Germline V gene sequence: CDR1 SEHNR, CDR2 FQNEAQ (reference sequence). The CDR3 has 17 residues. V was shortened by 4 bases and J by 4 bases, with 19 bases between the two germline ends. CDR3 nucleotide sequence: TGTGCCAGCAGCTCAGCAAGGGGGGGGTGGACCACCGGGGAGCTGTTTTTT. As protein: CASSSARGGWTTGELFF.

This rearrangement joins TRBV14 to TRBJ1-2; D is undetermined. Trimming removed 1 base from V and 5 bases from J, with 8 bases in between. The germline V gene encodes CDR1 SGHDN and CDR2 FVKESK. This CDR3 is built from 13 residues. CDR3 sequence: CASSQAIEYGYTF. The CDR3 nucleotides are TGTGCCAGCAGCCAAGCCATCGAGTATGGCTACACCTTC.

The chain employs TRBV27 and TRBJ1-4; unclear D gene. The V gene lost 6 bases and the J gene lost 2 bases, with 13 bases spanning the gap. This CDR3 comprises 15 residues. Germline V gene lookup returns CDR1 MNHEY and CDR2 SMNVEV (reference sequence). The CDR3 protein is CASSPYTLTNEKLFF. CDR3 nucleotides: TGTGCCAGCAGCCCATACACGTTGACTAATGAAAAACTGTTTTTT. The complete variable domain, with remaining parts taken from reference TRBV27 and TRBJ1-4, reads EAQVTQNPRYLITVTGKKLTVTCSQNMNHEYMSWYRQDPGLGLRQIYYSMNVEVTDKGDVPEGYKVSRKEKRNFPLILESPSPNQTSLYFCASSPYTLTNEKLFFGSGTQLSVL.

A word on this clonotype: A much more abundant neighbour one base away suggests this may be a read error. The chain recombines TRBV5-1 with TRBJ2-3; D remains unclear. CDR3 length: 12 amino acids. Germline lookup yields CDR1 SGHRS and CDR2 YFSETQ. V was pared by 0 bases and J by 5 bases, with 4 bases between. CDR3 sequence reads: CASSLGGDTQYF. The CDR3 nucleotides read TGCGCCAGCAGCTTGGGCGGAGATACGCAGTATTTT.

There are a few counts of this clonotype. The chain combines TRBV19 with TRBJ2-3; 11 nucleotides agree with TRBD2. The V segment lost 7 bases and the J segment 4 bases; nucleotides outside the gene matches: 4. The CDR3 consists of 14 residues. From germline, CDR1 is LNHDA and CDR2 SQIVND (reference sequence). For the CDR3, the DNA is TGTGCCAGTAACTCGGGACTAGCGGCAGATACGCAGTATTTT. Translation gives CASNSGLAADTQYF.

This clonotype was seen just once. V usage is TRBV9 and J usage is TRBJ2-2; D is perhaps TRBD1 (6 bases). This CDR3 has 15 residues. V was cut by 4 bases and J by 9 bases, with 19 bases left in between. Germline values: CDR1 SGDLS, CDR2 YYNGEE. The CDR3 bases are TGTGCCAGCAGCATCGGGACAATTCCCGGAAGGGAGCTGTTTTTT. Translated: CASSIGTIPGRELFF.

In this sample, this clonotype turned up many times. The chain uses TRBV27 and TRBJ2-7; D uncertain. The V gene lost 5 bases and the J gene lost 3 bases, with 11 bases spanning the gap. The CDR3 sequence is 13 residues long. The germline V gene has CDR1 MNHEY and CDR2 SMNVEV (reference sequence). The CDR3 coding sequence is TGTGCCAGCAGTGCCTCCGCGCGCTACGAGCAGTACTTC. It yields the protein CASSASARYEQYF.

This clonotype was counted many times. The chain links TRBV12-3 or TRBV12-4 to TRBJ2-2; D unclear. The CDR3 has 11 residues. Trimming took off 6 bases at V and 9 bases at J, with 8 bases between the two ends. The DNA of the CDR3 is TGTGCCAGCAGGGCCACTTGGGAGCTGTTTTTT. It encodes CASRATWELFF.

The sample holds a few counts of this clonotype. The rearrangement uses TRBV27 and TRBJ2-7, with D possibly matching TRBD2 (6 bases). The CDR3 consists of 14 residues. Germline CDR1 is MNHEY and CDR2 is SMNVEV (reference sequence). V was cut by 5 bases and J by 5 bases, with 16 bases left in between. This CDR3 reads CASSVYGRTNEQYF. CDR3 bases: TGTGCCAGCAGTGTCTACGGGAGAACGAACGAGCAGTACTTC.

This clonotype was found many times. The chain is built from TRBV18 and TRBJ2-5; no clear D. The germline gives CDR1 KGHSH, CDR2 LQKENI. This CDR3 comprises 13 residues. Trimming left V 3 bases short and J 2 bases short, with 7 bases between. The DNA for the CDR3 is TGTGCCAGCTCACCTGAACTACAAGAGACCCAGTACTTC. It encodes CASSPELQETQYF.